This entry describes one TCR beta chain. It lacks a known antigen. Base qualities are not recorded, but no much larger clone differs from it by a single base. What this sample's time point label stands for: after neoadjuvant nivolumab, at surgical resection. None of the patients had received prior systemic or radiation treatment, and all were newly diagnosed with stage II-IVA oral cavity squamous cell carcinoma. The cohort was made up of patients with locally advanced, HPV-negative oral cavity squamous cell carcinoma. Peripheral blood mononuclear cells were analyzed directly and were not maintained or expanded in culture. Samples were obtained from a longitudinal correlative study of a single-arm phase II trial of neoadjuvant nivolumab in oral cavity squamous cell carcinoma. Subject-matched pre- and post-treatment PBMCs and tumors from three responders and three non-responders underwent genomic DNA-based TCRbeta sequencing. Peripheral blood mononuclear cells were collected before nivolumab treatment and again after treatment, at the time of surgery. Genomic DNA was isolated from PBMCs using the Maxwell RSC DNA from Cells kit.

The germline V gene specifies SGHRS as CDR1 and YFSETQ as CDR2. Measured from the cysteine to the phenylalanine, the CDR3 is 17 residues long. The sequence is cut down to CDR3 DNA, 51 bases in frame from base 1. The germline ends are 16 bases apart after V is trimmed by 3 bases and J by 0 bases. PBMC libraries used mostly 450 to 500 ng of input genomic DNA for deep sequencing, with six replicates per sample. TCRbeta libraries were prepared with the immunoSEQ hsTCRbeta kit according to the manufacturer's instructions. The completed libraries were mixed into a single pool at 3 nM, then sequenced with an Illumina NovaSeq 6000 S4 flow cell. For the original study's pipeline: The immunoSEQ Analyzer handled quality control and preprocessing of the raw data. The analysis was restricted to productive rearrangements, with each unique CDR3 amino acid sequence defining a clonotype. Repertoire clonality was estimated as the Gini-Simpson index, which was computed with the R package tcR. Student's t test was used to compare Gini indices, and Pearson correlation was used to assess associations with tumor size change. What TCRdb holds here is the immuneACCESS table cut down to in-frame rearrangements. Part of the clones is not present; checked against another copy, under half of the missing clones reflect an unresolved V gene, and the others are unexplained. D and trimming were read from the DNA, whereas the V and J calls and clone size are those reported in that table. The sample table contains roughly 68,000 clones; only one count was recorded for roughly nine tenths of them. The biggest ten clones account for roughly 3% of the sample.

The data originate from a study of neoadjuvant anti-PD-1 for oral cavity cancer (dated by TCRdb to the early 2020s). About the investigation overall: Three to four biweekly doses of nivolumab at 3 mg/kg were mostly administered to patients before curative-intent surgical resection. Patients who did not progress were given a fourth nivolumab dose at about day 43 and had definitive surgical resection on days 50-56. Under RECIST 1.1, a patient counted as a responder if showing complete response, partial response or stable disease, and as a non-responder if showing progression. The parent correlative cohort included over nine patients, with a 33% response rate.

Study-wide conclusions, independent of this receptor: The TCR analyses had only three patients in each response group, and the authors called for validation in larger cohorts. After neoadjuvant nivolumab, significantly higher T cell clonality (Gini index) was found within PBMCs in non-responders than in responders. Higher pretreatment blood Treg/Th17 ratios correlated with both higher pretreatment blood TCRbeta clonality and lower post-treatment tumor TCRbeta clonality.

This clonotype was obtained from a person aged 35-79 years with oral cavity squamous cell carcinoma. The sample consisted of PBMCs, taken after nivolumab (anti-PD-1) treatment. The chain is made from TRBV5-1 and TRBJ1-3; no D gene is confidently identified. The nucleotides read TGCGCCAGCAGCTCGGGGTACCGACCGAACTCTGGAAACACCATATATTTT. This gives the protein CASSSGYRPNSGNTIYF.